Shown below are 20 T cell receptor beta chains from a single sample sequenced in a study of early T cells in non-severe SARS-CoV-2 infection (dated by TCRdb to the early 2020s). Libraries were built with 5' RACE. Sequencing relied on a NextSeq 500. TCRdb reworked the public reads: Q25 trimming with fastp, MiXCR clone assembly, productive beta chains retained. Here each entry gathers all rows of one CDR3 protein and keeps the most common genes and DNA. The sample has about 35,000 distinct CDR3 sequences on record, about 5% of them singletons. The ten largest clones represent 13% to 15% of the sample. Sample: whole blood. All receptors come from an adult who was a healthcare worker with PCR-confirmed SARS-CoV-2 infection or an uninfected control (not recorded which).

This clonotype was found many times. The chain combines TRBV18 with TRBJ2-1; 9 nucleotides match TRBD1. CDR1 KGHSH and CDR2 LQKENI come from the germline V gene. The CDR3 totals 14 residues. The junction had 7 bases not matched to a gene; V was cut back by 7 bases and J by 6 bases. The CDR3 here is CASCRDREVNEQFF. Here the CDR3 DNA reads TGTGCCAGCTGCCGGGACAGGGAAGTCAATGAGCAGTTCTTC. The entire variable domain, with the rest obtained from reference TRBV18 and TRBJ2-1, is as follows: NAGVMQNPRHLVRRRGQEARLRCSPMKGHSHVYWYRQLPEEGLKFMVYLQKENIIDESGMPKERFSAEFPKEGPSILRIQQVVRGDSAAYFCASCRDREVNEQFFGPGTRLTVL.

This clonotype has ten or more counts. The chain uses TRBV7-2 and TRBJ1-1; 7 bases fit TRBD1. After removal of 0 bases from V and 11 bases from J, the junction contained 9 bases not matched to a gene. There are 14 residues in the CDR3. Germline V gene lookup returns CDR1 SGHTA and CDR2 FQGNSA. The CDR3 here is CASSLAPGTVGAFF. DNA of the CDR3: TGTGCCAGCAGCTTAGCGCCAGGGACAGTAGGGGCTTTCTTT.

This clonotype came up many times. This sequence joins TRBV2 and TRBJ1-1; D possibly corresponds to TRBD1 (6 bases). Trimming took 3 bases from V and 5 from J, leaving 7 bases between them. CDR3 length: 12 amino acids. Germline V lookup: CDR1 SNHLY, CDR2 FYNNEI. CDR3 protein: CASSDDRTEAFF. CDR3 sequence (DNA): TGTGCCAGCAGTGACGACAGGACTGAAGCTTTCTTT.

This clonotype came up many times. DNA for the CDR3: TGTGCCAGCAGCCAACCTGGGGAGTACACCACGGCAACTAATGAAAAACTGTTTTTT. Protein sequence: CASSQPGEYTTATNEKLFF. The chain recombines TRBV3-1 with TRBJ1-4, with D unclear. Trimming shortened V by 2 bases and J by 0 bases, and 19 bases separated the two germline ends. The CDR3 consists of 19 residues. Germline V gene lookup returns CDR1 LGHDT and CDR2 YNNKEL (reference sequence).

This clonotype was detected many times. The V call is TRBV9, the J call TRBJ2-7; the D is unclear. V lost 0 bases and J 2 bases, leaving 9 bases between the germline ends. The CDR3 spans 14 residues. The germline V gene encodes CDR1 SGDLS and CDR2 YYNGEE. CDR3 nucleotides: TGTGCCAGCAGCGTAGGAACGGAAGCCTACGAGCAGTACTTC. Translated: CASSVGTEAYEQYF.

There are many counts of this clonotype. This chain links TRBV6-8 with TRBJ2-1; D might be TRBD1 or TRBD2, each matching 5 bases. The CDR3 totals 13 residues. Germline CDR1 MNHGY, CDR2 SAAAGT. Between the trimmed V and J ends, which lost 6 bases and 10 bases, there was a span of 16 bases. The CDR3 sequence: CASSTKRDAEQFF. Written as DNA, the CDR3 is TGTGCCAGCAGCACCAAGAGGGACGCCGAGCAGTTCTTC.

The table lists this clonotype with a few counts. The chain carries TRBV11-2 and TRBJ2-7, with D unresolved. V gave up 0 bases and J gave up 0 bases, with 9 bases separating them. The CDR3 contains 15 residues. CDR1 is SGHAT, CDR2 FQNNGV, per germline. The CDR3 coding sequence is TGTGCCAGCAGCTTAGAAGCCGAGAGCTCCTACGAGCAGTACTTC. The encoded protein is CASSLEAESSYEQYF.

This clonotype has at least ten counts. This chain links TRBV5-1 with TRBJ2-1; 8 bases are shared with TRBD1. Germline V gene data show CDR1 as SGHRS and CDR2 as YFSETQ. The CDR3 covers 16 residues. Unmatched junction bases numbered 10, after V lost 4 bases and J lost 4 bases. CDR3 sequence reads: CASSALGTGDYNEQFF. In nucleotides, the CDR3 is TGCGCCAGCAGCGCCCTCGGGACAGGAGATTACAATGAGCAGTTCTTC.

This clonotype was seen only a few times. This chain connects TRBV18 to TRBJ2-7; unclear D gene. Germline V gene lookup returns CDR1 KGHSH and CDR2 LQKENI. This CDR3 is built from 14 residues. V was clipped by 0 bases and J by 5 bases, with 11 bases between them. The CDR3 here is CASSPPPGSDEQYF. In DNA form, the CDR3 reads TGTGCCAGCTCACCACCACCAGGTTCGGACGAGCAGTACTTC. The whole variable domain, filled in from reference TRBV18 and TRBJ2-7, reads NAGVMQNPRHLVRRRGQEARLRCSPMKGHSHVYWYRQLPEEGLKFMVYLQKENIIDESGMPKERFSAEFPKEGPSILRIQQVVRGDSAAYFCASSPPPGSDEQYFGPGTRLTVT.

At least ten counts were recorded for this clonotype. This chain uses TRBV6-1 with TRBJ2-3; D gene unclear. This CDR3 region has 10 residues. The ends were cut back, 6 bases at V and 6 bases at J, with 4 bases in the middle. Germline assignment: CDR1 MNHNS and CDR2 SASEGT. CDR3 protein: CASRGDTQYF. The CDR3 DNA is TGTGCCAGCAGGGGGGATACGCAGTATTTT.

This clonotype was seen more than once but under ten times. Written as DNA, the CDR3 is TGTGCCAGCAGTGAAAATTTTGGCAGCCTATACGAGCAGTACTTC. Translating gives CASSENFGSLYEQYF. The chain joins TRBV6-1 to TRBJ2-7; the D is unclear. The CDR3 has 15 residues. V shed 2 bases and J shed 4 bases, with 15 bases lying between them. CDR1 MNHNS and CDR2 SASEGT come from the germline V gene.

This clonotype was seen ten or more times. This chain joins TRBV7-2 and TRBJ1-6, with unresolved D. Trimming removed 5 bases at V and 9 bases at J, with 14 bases between. The germline CDR1 and CDR2 sequences are SGHTA and FQGNSA. CDR3 length equals 14 residues. The CDR3 here is CASSLGPGGSPLHF. CDR3 nucleotides: TGTGCCAGCAGCCTGGGTCCCGGCGGTTCACCCCTCCACTTT.

This clonotype came up many times. The chain is built from TRBV7-2 and TRBJ2-1; D is uncertain. V shed 1 base and J shed 7 bases, with 17 bases lying between them. The CDR3 runs to 16 residues. Looked up from germline, CDR1 is SGHTA and CDR2 is FQGNSA. The CDR3 bases are TGTGCCAGCAGCTTAGGGGCGGCAGGTCAAGGGAATGAGCAGTTCTTC. Translation gives CASSLGAAGQGNEQFF.

The CDR3 bases are TGTGCCAGCAGCTTAGATCATCGGACTTCGAACAATGAGCAGTTCTTC. Residues: CASSLDHRTSNNEQFF. This rearrangement joins TRBV11-2 to TRBJ2-1; TRBD2 might be the D (5 bases). The CDR3 is 16 amino acids. Between the trimmed V and J ends, which lost 0 bases and 5 bases, there was a span of 14 bases. CDR1 SGHAT and CDR2 FQNNGV come from the germline V gene. The full variable domain, rest sourced from reference TRBV11-2 and TRBJ2-1, is EAGVAQSPRYKIIEKRQSVAFWCNPISGHATLYWYQQILGQGPKLLIQFQNNGVVDDSQLPKDRFSAERLKGVDSTLKIQPAKLEDSAVYLCASSLDHRTSNNEQFFGPGTRLTVL.

This clonotype showed up many times. The CDR3 DNA follows: TGTGCCAGCAGCCAAGAGGGGTCGCGCGGGGGGCAATACGAGCAGTACTTC. This codes for CASSQEGSRGGQYEQYF. The chain uses TRBV4-2 and TRBJ2-7, with 8 bases that match TRBD2. The CDR3 consists of 17 residues. J lost 4 bases, V lost 0 bases, and 11 bases had no gene match. From germline, CDR1 is LGHNA and CDR2 YNFKEQ.

J is TRBJ2-7 and V is TRBV5-1, with 8 positions matching TRBD1. Germline values: CDR1 SGHRS, CDR2 YFSETQ. V shed 0 bases, J shed 4 bases, and the junction held 9 bases outside the gene matches. The CDR3 spans 16 residues. CDR3 nucleotides: TGCGCCAGCAGCTTGGATTCTGGACAGGGAATGTACGAGCAGTACTTC. Amino acid sequence: CASSLDSGQGMYEQYF. The variable domain in full, with the rest retrieved from reference TRBV5-1 and TRBJ2-7, is KAGVTQTPRYLIKTRGQQVTLSCSPISGHRSVSWYQQTPGQGLQFLFEYFSETQRNKGNFPGRFSGRQFSNSRSEMNVSTLELGDSALYLCASSLDSGQGMYEQYFGPGTRLTVT.

The sample holds many counts of this clonotype. This chain links TRBV5-1 with TRBJ2-7; TRBD1 aligns across 7 bases. The CDR3 consists of 16 residues. Germline loops: CDR1 SGHRS, CDR2 YFSETQ. V was pared by 2 bases and J by 5 bases, with 13 bases of the junction left unmatched. The CDR3 is CASSLPGQKGGDEQYF. In DNA form, the CDR3 reads TGCGCCAGCAGCTTACCGGGACAGAAAGGTGGGGACGAGCAGTACTTC.

This clonotype turned up a few times. V gene TRBV20-1 combines with J gene TRBJ1-5; D may be TRBD1 (5 bases). The CDR3 runs 13 residues. The germline CDR1 and CDR2 sequences are DFQATT and SNEGSKA (reference sequence). Deletions cut 7 bases from V and 6 bases from J, with 16 bases between. The CDR3 DNA is TGCAGTGTCCCGGGGACTCCCTTTCAGCCCCAGCATTTT. Translating gives CSVPGTPFQPQHF.

There are many counts of this clonotype. The chain uses TRBV5-1 and TRBJ1-6; weak D call: TRBD1 (5 bases). V lost 9 bases to trimming and J lost 8 bases, with 18 bases between them. Germline values: CDR1 SGHRS, CDR2 YFSETQ. The CDR3 loop spans 14 amino acids. The CDR3 protein is CATKAPGFDSPLHF. In nucleotides, the CDR3 is TGCGCCACCAAGGCTCCAGGGTTCGATTCACCCCTCCACTTT.

Ten or more counts support this clonotype. This chain uses TRBV4-2 with TRBJ2-5; 8 bases line up with TRBD2. From germline, CDR1 is LGHNA and CDR2 YNFKEQ. Unmatched junction bases numbered 1, after V lost 0 bases and J lost 1 base. The CDR3 has 15 amino acids. The CDR3 is CASSQDRGGQETQYF. CDR3 sequence (DNA): TGTGCCAGCAGCCAAGACCGGGGGGGCCAAGAGACCCAGTACTTC.